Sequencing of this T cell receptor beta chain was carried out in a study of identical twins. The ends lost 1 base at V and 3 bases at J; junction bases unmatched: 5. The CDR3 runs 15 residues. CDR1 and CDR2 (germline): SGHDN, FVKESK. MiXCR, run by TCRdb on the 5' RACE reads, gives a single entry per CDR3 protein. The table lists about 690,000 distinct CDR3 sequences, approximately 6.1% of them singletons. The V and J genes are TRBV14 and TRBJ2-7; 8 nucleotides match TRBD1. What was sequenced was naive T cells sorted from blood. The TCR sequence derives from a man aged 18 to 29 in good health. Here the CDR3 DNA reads TGTGCCAGCAGCCAAGGTCCAGGGGGCTACTACGAGCAGTACTTC. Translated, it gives CASSQGPGGYYEQYF.